These 31 T cell receptor beta chains came from one sample sequenced in a study of response to subunit inactivated influenza vaccine. TCRdb ran MiXCR on the RT-PCR reads and lists one entry per CDR3 protein. The repertoire holds 500,000 to 600,000 distinct CDR3 sequences, with 12% as singletons. The input for sequencing was PBMCs from blood, taken on the day of vaccination. The receptors shown here come from a man between 45 and 60 years old who received an inactivated influenza vaccine.

This clonotype has only a few counts. The chain joins TRBV20-1 to TRBJ2-7, with 7 nucleotides matching TRBD2. Germline trimming cut 0 bases from V and 2 bases from J; bases unmatched to any gene: 19. The CDR3 covers 19 residues. Germline assignment: CDR1 DFQATT and CDR2 SNEGSKA (reference sequence). CDR3 in amino acids: CSARDPVRGLRAGPYEQYF. CDR3 nucleotide sequence: TGCAGTGCTAGAGATCCCGTAAGGGGTTTAAGAGCGGGACCCTACGAGCAGTACTTC.

V usage is TRBV6-1 and J usage is TRBJ1-1; 8 bases agree with TRBD1. Germline assignment: CDR1 MNHNS and CDR2 SASEGT. V lost 6 bases, J lost 5 bases, and 5 bases stayed unmatched. This CDR3 contains 13 residues. The CDR3 DNA sequence: TGTGCCAGCAGGACCCGGGACAGGACTGAAGCTTTCTTT. Amino acids: CASRTRDRTEAFF.

J is TRBJ1-2 and V is TRBV5-1, with a possible D match to TRBD1 (6 bases). The V gene lost 5 bases and the J gene lost 0 bases, with 17 bases spanning the gap. The CDR3 runs to 16 residues. Germline loops: CDR1 SGHRS, CDR2 YFSETQ. Here the CDR3 reads CASRQTTGPSNYGYTF. The CDR3 DNA follows: TGCGCCAGCAGACAAACGACAGGCCCATCTAACTATGGCTACACCTTC.

The chain couples TRBV12-3 or TRBV12-4 to TRBJ2-1; D gene uncertain. The CDR3 is made up of 15 amino acids. Deletions cut 3 bases from V and 0 bases from J, with 9 bases between. The CDR3 region has the DNA TGTGCCAGCAGTTTCGGGCATTCCTCCTACAATGAGCAGTTCTTC. Translation: CASSFGHSSYNEQFF.

In its sample, this clonotype was seen a few times. The chain joins TRBV6-5 to TRBJ1-1; a possible D gene is TRBD1 (5 bases). Germline values: CDR1 MNHEY, CDR2 SVGAGI. The CDR3 loop spans 14 amino acids. V was pared by 2 bases and J by 7 bases, with 14 bases between. The CDR3 is CASSYPPSGVEAFF. The CDR3 DNA reads TGTGCCAGCAGTTACCCGCCTTCGGGGGTTGAAGCTTTCTTT.

This clonotype appeared many times. The rearrangement joins TRBV3-1 to TRBJ2-5; no clear D. This CDR3 has 15 amino acids. Per germline, CDR1 LGHDT and CDR2 YNNKEL (reference sequence). Deletions cut 1 base from V and 1 base from J, with 10 bases between. The DNA of the CDR3 is TGTGCCAGCAGCCAAGCGGTGAGACTCCAAGAGACCCAGTACTTC. Its translation: CASSQAVRLQETQYF.

This clonotype has more than one count but fewer than ten. CDR3 nucleotide sequence: TGTGCCACCAGCACCAAAAGCACGGCGTGGAATCAGCCCCAGCATTTT. It translates to CATSTKSTAWNQPQHF. The V gene is TRBV15, the J gene TRBJ1-5; no clear D. Germline V CDR1 and CDR2: LNHNV, YYDKDF (reference sequence). V was cut by 4 bases and J by 4 bases, with 17 bases left in between. The CDR3 totals 16 residues.

Only a few counts were recorded for this clonotype. The chain carries TRBV6-2 or TRBV6-3 and TRBJ2-1, with TRBD2 matching over 8 bases. Trimming removed 1 base from V and 5 bases from J; junction bases left unmatched: 10. There are 17 residues in the CDR3. Looked up from germline, CDR1 is MNHEY and CDR2 is SVGEGT. DNA for the CDR3: TGTGCCAGCAGTTACTTCAGCGGGGGAGTCAATGACAATGAGCAGTTCTTC. As protein: CASSYFSGGVNDNEQFF.

This clonotype was seen only a few times. The chain links TRBV5-1 to TRBJ2-3; maybe TRBD2 (5 bases). The CDR3 has 16 residues. The V and J ends lost 2 bases and 6 bases respectively, with 19 bases between them. Germline assignment: CDR1 SGHRS and CDR2 YFSETQ. CDR3 sequence: CASSLPGGLLRDTQYF. As DNA, the CDR3 is TGCGCCAGCAGCTTACCCGGAGGACTCCTCCGGGATACGCAGTATTTT.

The chain uses TRBV2 and TRBJ2-4, with TRBD1 as a possible D gene (6 bases). CDR1 is SNHLY, CDR2 FYNNEI, per germline. Deletions cut 0 bases from V and 3 bases from J, with 12 bases between. CDR3 length equals 16 residues. CDR3 coding DNA: TGTGCCAGCAGTGAAGCGCAGGGGAAGGACAAAAACATTCAGTACTTC. Translating gives CASSEAQGKDKNIQYF.

V and J are TRBV15 and TRBJ2-7; a possible D gene is TRBD1 (6 bases). Per the germline V gene, CDR1 is LNHNV and CDR2 is YYDKDF (reference sequence). This CDR3 is built from 17 residues. Trimming stripped 4 bases from V and 2 bases from J, with 21 bases between. In nucleotides, the CDR3 is TGTGCCACCAGCACAGGGGAAAGAGGGTTAAGGCCCTACGAGCAGTACTTC. Its translation is CATSTGERGLRPYEQYF.

The V call is TRBV5-5, the J call TRBJ1-6; 9 bases align to TRBD1. This CDR3 region has 16 residues. Germline lookup yields CDR1 SGHKS and CDR2 YYEKEE (reference sequence). The junction had 10 bases not matched to a gene; V was cut back by 3 bases and J by 9 bases. The CDR3 sequence: CASSSNPGQGGSPLHF. Here the CDR3 DNA reads TGTGCCAGCAGCTCAAACCCGGGACAGGGAGGTTCACCCCTCCACTTT.

This clonotype was seen repeatedly, ten times or more. J is TRBJ2-2 and V is TRBV20-1; D may be TRBD2 (6 bases). From germline, CDR1 is DFQATT and CDR2 SNEGSKA (reference sequence). Deletions cut 4 bases from V and 5 bases from J, with 11 bases between. The CDR3 is 13 residues long. CDR3 residues: CSATGARTGELFF. DNA of the CDR3: TGCAGTGCTACGGGAGCGCGAACCGGGGAGCTGTTTTTT.

In its sample, this clonotype was seen a few times. This sequence joins TRBV7-9 and TRBJ2-7; D is possibly TRBD1 or TRBD2 (5 bases each). This CDR3 contains 14 residues. Trimming left V 5 bases short and J 11 bases short, with 22 bases between. Germline V gene lookup returns CDR1 SEHNR and CDR2 FQNEAQ (reference sequence). As DNA, the CDR3 is TGTGCCAGCAGCCCCCCGAGTGGGACCCCTCGTAAGTACTTC. As protein: CASSPPSGTPRKYF.

This clonotype came up once. V usage is TRBV20-1 and J usage is TRBJ2-7, with 8 bases identical to TRBD1. Trimming removed 5 bases from V and 3 bases from J; junction bases left unmatched: 6. The germline gives CDR1 DFQATT, CDR2 SNEGSKA (reference sequence). This CDR3 is built from 13 residues. CDR3 sequence: CSAEDGTGYEQYF. The CDR3 region has the DNA TGCAGTGCTGAGGACGGGACAGGCTACGAGCAGTACTTC.

This clonotype was observed a few times. The chain is built from TRBV5-1 and TRBJ2-1; possibly TRBD1 or TRBD2 for D (5 bases each). Germline loops: CDR1 SGHRS, CDR2 YFSETQ. V shed 3 bases and J shed 0 bases, with 10 bases lying between them. The CDR3 is 15 amino acids. The CDR3 sequence is CASSYDGASYNEQFF. Here the CDR3 DNA reads TGCGCCAGCAGCTACGACGGGGCCTCCTACAATGAGCAGTTCTTC.

This clonotype has more than one count but fewer than ten. V usage is TRBV4-2 and J usage is TRBJ2-6; D gene ambiguous. Per germline, CDR1 LGHNA and CDR2 YNFKEQ. Trimming took off 0 bases at V and 0 bases at J, with 3 bases between the two ends. CDR3 length equals 15 residues. This CDR3 is CASSQEPSGANVLTF. DNA of the CDR3: TGTGCCAGCAGCCAAGAGCCCTCTGGGGCCAACGTCCTGACTTTC.

This sequence joins TRBV30 and TRBJ1-5; D gene unclear. The length of the CDR3 is 12 residues. CDR1 and CDR2 from the germline V gene are GTSNPN and SVGIG (reference sequence). V shed 4 bases and J shed 7 bases, with 11 bases lying between them. The CDR3 is CAWTPGPQPQHF. The CDR3 DNA sequence: TGTGCCTGGACCCCCGGGCCCCAGCCCCAGCATTTT. The entire variable domain, with the rest obtained from reference TRBV30 and TRBJ1-5, is as follows: SQTIHQWPATLVQPVGSPLSLECTVEGTSNPNLYWYRQAAGRGLQLLFYSVGIGQISSEVPQNLSASRPQDRQFILSSKKLLLSDSGFYLCAWTPGPQPQHFGDGTRLSIL.

The chain uses TRBV20-1 and TRBJ1-4; no clear D gene. Trimming stripped 5 bases from V and 0 bases from J, with 10 bases between. This CDR3 spans 14 amino acids. Germline V gene data show CDR1 as DFQATT and CDR2 as SNEGSKA (reference sequence). The chain's CDR3 is CSAPDGATNEKLFF. In nucleotides, the CDR3 is TGCAGTGCTCCGGACGGTGCAACTAATGAAAAACTGTTTTTT.

CDR3 loop: CASSYWLAGAYEQYF. CDR3 coding DNA: TGTGCCAGCAGTTACTGGCTAGCGGGAGCCTACGAGCAGTACTTC. V gene TRBV6-5 combines with J gene TRBJ2-7; 10 positions match TRBD2. Germline CDR1 reads MNHEY; CDR2 reads SVGAGI. CDR3 size: 15 residues. V shed 1 base and J 2 bases; nucleotides not matched to a gene: 2.

The chain has TRBV6-1 and TRBJ1-2, with TRBD1 identical over 9 bases. Germline V gene sequence: CDR1 MNHNS, CDR2 SASEGT. This CDR3 has 12 amino acids. The V segment lost 9 bases and the J segment 7 bases; nucleotides outside the gene matches: 6. In DNA form, the CDR3 reads TGTGCCAGGGGGGGACAGGGACTTGGCTACACCTTC. This encodes CARGGQGLGYTF.

Ten or more counts support this clonotype. This rearrangement joins TRBV28 to TRBJ2-1; D gene uncertain. This CDR3 has 15 amino acids. Trimming took off 6 bases at V and 0 bases at J, with 12 bases between the two ends. The germline CDR1 and CDR2 sequences are MDHEN and SYDVKM. The chain's CDR3 is CASSRLDFSYNEQFF. In nucleotides, the CDR3 is TGTGCCAGCAGCCGGCTAGACTTCTCCTACAATGAGCAGTTCTTC.

This rearrangement joins TRBV20-1 to TRBJ2-3, with 7 positions matching TRBD2. The CDR3 extends over 16 amino acids. Per the germline V gene, CDR1 is DFQATT and CDR2 is SNEGSKA (reference sequence). V lost 1 base to trimming and J lost 4 bases; unmatched junction nucleotides: 11. CDR3 nucleotide sequence: TGCAGTGCTAGAGTGATCGCGCGGGAGAAAGCAGATACGCAGTATTTT. Protein: CSARVIAREKADTQYF.

The rearrangement links TRBV20-1 to TRBJ2-7; a possible D gene is TRBD2 (6 bases). Per the germline V gene, CDR1 is DFQATT and CDR2 is SNEGSKA (reference sequence). This CDR3 comprises 15 residues. Trimming took off 6 bases at V and 7 bases at J, with 25 bases between the two ends. This CDR3 is CSAPPGVGSLREQYF. The DNA of the CDR3 is TGCAGTGCCCCCCCCGGGGTCGGGAGCCTCCGGGAGCAGTACTTC.

The rearrangement joins TRBV12-3 or TRBV12-4 to TRBJ2-7; 8 bases line up with TRBD2. This CDR3 is 14 amino acids long. V lost 6 bases, J lost 2 bases, and 6 bases stayed unmatched. The CDR3 nucleotides read TGTGCCAGCAGCCCACGGGGGGGTCCCTACGAGCAGTACTTC. Translation gives CASSPRGGPYEQYF.

With regard to this clonotype: Sequence at one end of the junction differs from germline and may be a read error. The chain employs TRBV7-8 and TRBJ2-1, with TRBD1 as a possible D gene (5 bases). The length of the CDR3 is 14 residues. Germline V gene data show CDR1 as SGHVS and CDR2 as FQNEAQ. The CDR3 loop reads CASSFAGAGNVQFF. CDR3 bases: TGTGCCAGCAGCTTTGCTGGGGCCGGCAATGTGCAGTTCTTC.

The rearrangement joins TRBV7-8 to TRBJ1-2; no clear D gene. This CDR3 has 16 residues. Germline CDR1 is SGHVS and CDR2 is FQNEAQ. V lost 5 bases to trimming and J lost 2 bases, with 18 bases between them. Here the CDR3 reads CASSLAPTGGNYGYTF. The CDR3 nucleotides read TGTGCCAGCAGCCTCGCTCCCACTGGAGGGAACTATGGCTACACCTTC.

This clonotype was seen a few times. CDR3 DNA: TGTGCCATCAGTGAGTCGGGGGGACAGATGAACACTGAAGCTTTCTTT. It translates to CAISESGGQMNTEAFF. The J gene is TRBJ1-1, the V gene TRBV10-3; 7 bases are a match to TRBD1. The CDR3 extends over 16 amino acids. Germline V lookup: CDR1 ENHRY, CDR2 SYGVKD. After removal of 0 bases from V and 0 bases from J, the junction contained 4 bases not matched to a gene.

The genes are TRBV12-3 or TRBV12-4 and TRBJ1-1; TRBD1 is a possible D gene (6 bases). V lost 0 bases and J 5 bases, leaving 13 bases between the germline ends. This CDR3 comprises 15 residues. The CDR3 nucleotides read TGTGCCAGCAGTTTAGCGGGAGGGGGTAGGACTGAAGCTTTCTTT. Residues: CASSLAGGGRTEAFF.

The chain links TRBV20-1 to TRBJ1-2, with D perhaps TRBD1 (6 bases). The CDR3 has 14 amino acids. Germline assignment: CDR1 DFQATT and CDR2 SNEGSKA (reference sequence). V was pared by 5 bases and J by 5 bases, with 18 bases between. The CDR3 bases are TGCAGTGCTGGCTCCGGGGGCGTACGGTATGGCTACACCTTC. It encodes CSAGSGGVRYGYTF.

The count of this clonotype is one. The chain recombines TRBV5-6 with TRBJ2-7, with a weak D call TRBD1 (6 bases). The V end was cut by 5 bases, the J end by 0 bases, with 21 bases between. Per the germline V gene, CDR1 is SGHDT and CDR2 is YYEEEE. CDR3 length: 17 residues. The DNA for the CDR3 is TGTGCCAGCAGGCGCTTGGACAGCCTACCCTCCTCCTACGAGCAGTACTTC. Translating gives CASRRLDSLPSSYEQYF.